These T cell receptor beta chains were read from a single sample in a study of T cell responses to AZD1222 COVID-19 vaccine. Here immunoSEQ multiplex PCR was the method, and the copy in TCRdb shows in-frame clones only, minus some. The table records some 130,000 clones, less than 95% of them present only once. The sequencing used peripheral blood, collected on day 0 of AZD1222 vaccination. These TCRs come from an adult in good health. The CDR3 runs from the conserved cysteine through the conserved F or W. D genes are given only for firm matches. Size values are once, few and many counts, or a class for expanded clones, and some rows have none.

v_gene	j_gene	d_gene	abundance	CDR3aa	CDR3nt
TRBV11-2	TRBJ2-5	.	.	CASAPGGYQETQYF	TGTGCCAGTGCCCCCGGAGGCTACCAAGAGACCCAGTACTTC
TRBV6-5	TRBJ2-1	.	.	CASSTTSFKNNEQFF	TGTGCCAGCAGTACTACTAGCTTCAAAAACAATGAGCAGTTCTTC
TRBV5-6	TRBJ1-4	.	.	CASSFLTGSAEKLFF	TGTGCCAGCAGCTTTCTTACAGGGTCAGCGGAAAAACTGTTTTTT
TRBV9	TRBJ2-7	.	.	CASSVADQSYEQYF	TGTGCCAGCAGCGTAGCTGACCAATCCTACGAGCAGTACTTC
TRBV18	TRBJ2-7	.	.	CASSRVSTLGEQYF	TGTGCCAGCTCACGGGTCTCCACCCTGGGGGAGCAGTACTTC
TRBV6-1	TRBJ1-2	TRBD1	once	CASSDGQGFNGYTF	TGTGCCAGCAGTGATGGACAGGGTTTTAATGGCTACACCTTC
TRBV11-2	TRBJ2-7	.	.	CASSSPGRTYEQYF	TGTGCCAGCAGCTCCCCGGGCAGGACCTACGAGCAGTACTTC
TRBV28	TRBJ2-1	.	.	CASSRPRGDEQFF	TGTGCCAGCAGCCGACCTCGAGGCGATGAGCAGTTCTTC
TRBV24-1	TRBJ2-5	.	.	CATSETGARETQYF	TGTGCCACCAGTGAAACGGGAGCGCGGGAGACCCAGTACTTC
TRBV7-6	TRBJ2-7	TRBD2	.	CASSLPLAGFYEQYF	TGTGCCAGCAGCTTACCACTAGCGGGCTTCTACGAGCAGTACTTC
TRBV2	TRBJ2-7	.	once	CASRRNYEQYF	TGTGCCAGCAGGCGCAACTACGAGCAGTACTTC
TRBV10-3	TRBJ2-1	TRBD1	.	CAISWTGKDEQFF	TGTGCCATCAGCTGGACAGGGAAGGATGAGCAGTTCTTC
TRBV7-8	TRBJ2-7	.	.	CASSWTYEQYF	TGTGCCAGCAGCTGGACATACGAGCAGTACTTC
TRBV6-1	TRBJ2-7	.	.	CASSERDGYEQYF	TGTGCCAGCAGTGAAAGGGACGGTTACGAGCAGTACTTC
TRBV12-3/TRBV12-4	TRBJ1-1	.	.	CASRHNTEAFF	TGTGCCAGCAGACACAACACTGAAGCTTTCTTT
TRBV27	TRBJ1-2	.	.	CASSSRGEGGYTF	TGTGCCAGCAGCTCGCGGGGGGAGGGTGGCTACACCTTC
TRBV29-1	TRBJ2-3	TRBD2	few	CSAKRGSTDTQYF	TGCAGCGCGAAGCGGGGGAGCACAGATACGCAGTATTTT
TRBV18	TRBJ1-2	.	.	CASSGRSTYGYTF	TGTGCCAGCTCAGGACGGAGCACCTATGGCTACACCTTC
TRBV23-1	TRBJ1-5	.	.	CASSRITNSNQPQHF	TGCGCCAGCAGTCGGATTACGAATAGCAATCAGCCCCAGCATTTT
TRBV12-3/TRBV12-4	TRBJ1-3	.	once	CASSGQGNTIYF	TGTGCCAGCAGTGGACAGGGAAACACCATATATTTT
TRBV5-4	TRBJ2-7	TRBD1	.	CASSQGGTGDPYEQYF	TGTGCCAGCAGCCAGGGGGGGACAGGGGACCCCTACGAGCAGTACTTC
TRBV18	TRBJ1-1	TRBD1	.	CASSETGRDTEAFF	TGTGCCAGCTCTGAGACAGGGCGGGACACTGAAGCTTTCTTT
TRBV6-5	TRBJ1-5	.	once	CASSQQGRYQPQHF	TGTGCCAGCAGTCAACAGGGTCGATATCAGCCCCAGCATTTT
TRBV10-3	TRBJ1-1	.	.	CAISESKLNTEAFF	TGTGCCATCAGTGAGTCAAAGCTTAACACTGAAGCTTTCTTT
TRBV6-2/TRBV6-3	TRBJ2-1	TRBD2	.	CASSHGSGGYNEQFF	TGTGCCAGCAGCCACGGTAGCGGGGGCTACAATGAGCAGTTCTTC
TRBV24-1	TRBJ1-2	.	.	CATSGATNYGYTF	TGTGCCACCAGTGGGGCAACTAACTATGGCTACACCTTC
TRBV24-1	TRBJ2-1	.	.	CATSSSDYNEQFF	TGTGCCACCAGTAGTTCCGACTACAATGAGCAGTTCTTC
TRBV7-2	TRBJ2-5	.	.	CASSSALGWWETQYF	TGTGCCAGCAGCTCGGCCTTAGGGTGGTGGGAGACCCAGTACTTC
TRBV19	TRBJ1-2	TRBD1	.	CASGSGTGVGYTF	TGTGCCAGTGGATCCGGGACAGGGGTCGGCTACACCTTC
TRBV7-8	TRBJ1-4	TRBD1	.	CASSLVGQGGEKLFF	TGTGCCAGCAGCTTAGTGGGACAGGGGGGAGAAAAACTGTTTTTT
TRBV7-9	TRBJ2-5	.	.	CASSPQGLVETQYF	TGTGCCAGCAGCCCCCAGGGGCTGGTTGAGACCCAGTACTTC
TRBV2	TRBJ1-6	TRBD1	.	CAINPEGQEGSPLHF	TGTGCCATAAACCCCGAAGGACAGGAGGGGTCACCCCTCCACTTT
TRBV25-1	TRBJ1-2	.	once	CASSEFRDYGYTF	TGTGCCAGCAGTGAATTCAGGGACTATGGCTACACCTTC
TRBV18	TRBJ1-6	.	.	CASSPPGYYNSPLHF	TGTGCCAGCTCACCACCAGGCTACTATAATTCACCCCTCCACTTT
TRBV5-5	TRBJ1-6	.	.	CASSGSGDSPLHF	TGTGCCAGCAGCGGCTCAGGGGACTCACCCCTCCACTTT
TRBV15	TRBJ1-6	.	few	CATTTGTRAPLHF	TGTGCCACCACCACCGGGACCCGCGCACCCCTCCACTTT
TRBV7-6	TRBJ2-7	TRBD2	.	CASSLESGGTTYEQYF	TGTGCCAGCAGCTTAGAAAGTGGCGGGACTACCTACGAGCAGTACTTC
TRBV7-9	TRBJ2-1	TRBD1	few	CASNRGRGYNEQFF	TGTGCCAGTAACAGGGGGCGCGGGTACAATGAGCAGTTCTTC
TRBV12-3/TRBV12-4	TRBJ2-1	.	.	CAAGSYNEQFF	TGTGCAGCCGGGTCCTACAATGAGCAGTTCTTC
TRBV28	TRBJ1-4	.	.	CASRTPPEKLFF	TGTGCCAGCAGAACACCCCCCGAAAAACTGTTTTTT
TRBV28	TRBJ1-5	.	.	CASSFRSESQPQHF	TGTGCCAGCAGTTTTAGGAGTGAGAGTCAGCCCCAGCATTTT
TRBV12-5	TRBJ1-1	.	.	CASGIRDGRMNTEAFF	TGTGCTAGTGGTATAAGGGACGGCCGAATGAACACTGAAGCTTTCTTT
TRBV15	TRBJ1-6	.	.	CATSREGAYNSPLHF	TGTGCCACCAGCAGAGAGGGGGCTTATAATTCACCCCTCCACTTT
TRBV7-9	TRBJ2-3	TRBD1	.	CASSLGDRGWYF	TGTGCCAGCAGCTTAGGGGACAGGGGCTGGTATTTT
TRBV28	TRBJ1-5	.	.	CASGGENQPQHF	TGTGCCAGCGGGGGGGAGAATCAGCCCCAGCATTTT
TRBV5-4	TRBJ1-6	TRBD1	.	CASRDRSYVNSPLHF	TGTGCCAGCAGGGACAGGTCCTATGTAAATTCACCCCTCCACTTT